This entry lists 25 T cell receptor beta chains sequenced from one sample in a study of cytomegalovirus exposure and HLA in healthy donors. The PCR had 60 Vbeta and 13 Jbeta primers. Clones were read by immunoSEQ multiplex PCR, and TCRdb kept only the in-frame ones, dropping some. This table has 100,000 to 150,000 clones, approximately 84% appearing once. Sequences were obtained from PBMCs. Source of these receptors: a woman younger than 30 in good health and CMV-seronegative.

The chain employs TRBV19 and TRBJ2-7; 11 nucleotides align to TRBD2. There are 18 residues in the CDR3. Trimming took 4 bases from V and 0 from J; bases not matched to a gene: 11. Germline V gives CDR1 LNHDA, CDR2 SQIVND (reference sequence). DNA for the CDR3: TGTGCCAGTAGTACGCAGGGACCGGGACTAGCGGTCTCCTACGAGCAGTACTTC. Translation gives CASSTQGPGLAVSYEQYF.

DNA for the CDR3: TGTGCCAGCTCACCCCAAGCGGCGGGAGCGGGGAGCACAGATACGCAGTATTTT. Translation: CASSPQAAGAGSTDTQYF. The V and J genes are TRBV18 and TRBJ2-3; the match to TRBD2 covers 7 bases. Looked up from germline, CDR1 is KGHSH and CDR2 is LQKENI. V dropped 3 bases and J dropped 0; count of bases not matched to a gene: 12. The CDR3 sequence is 18 residues long.

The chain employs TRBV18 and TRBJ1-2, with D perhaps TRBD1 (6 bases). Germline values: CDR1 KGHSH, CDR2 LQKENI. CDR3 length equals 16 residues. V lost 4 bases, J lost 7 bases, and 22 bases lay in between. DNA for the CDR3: TGTGCCAGCTCACTCACCCTACAGGGTCTCCTCCGTGGCTACACCTTC. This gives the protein CASSLTLQGLLRGYTF.

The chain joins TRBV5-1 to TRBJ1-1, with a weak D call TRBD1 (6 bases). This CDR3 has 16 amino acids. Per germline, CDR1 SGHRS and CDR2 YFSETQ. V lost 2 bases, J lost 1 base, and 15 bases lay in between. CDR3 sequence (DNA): TGCGCCAGCAGCTTCGGATGGACAGAGAGGAACACTGAAGCTTTCTTT. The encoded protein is CASSFGWTERNTEAFF.

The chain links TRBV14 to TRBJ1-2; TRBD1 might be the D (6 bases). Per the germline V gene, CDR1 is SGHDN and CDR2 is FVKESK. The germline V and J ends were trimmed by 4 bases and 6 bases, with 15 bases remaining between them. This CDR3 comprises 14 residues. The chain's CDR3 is CASSLNRDTDGYTF. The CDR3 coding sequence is TGTGCCAGCAGCCTCAACCGGGACACCGATGGCTACACCTTC.

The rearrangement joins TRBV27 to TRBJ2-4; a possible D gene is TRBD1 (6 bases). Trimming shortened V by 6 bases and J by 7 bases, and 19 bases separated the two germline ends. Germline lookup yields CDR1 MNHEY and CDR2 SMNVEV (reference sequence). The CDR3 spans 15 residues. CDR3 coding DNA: TGTGCCAGCAGCCCGCACAGGGTTCAAGGGAACATTCAGTACTTC. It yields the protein CASSPHRVQGNIQYF.

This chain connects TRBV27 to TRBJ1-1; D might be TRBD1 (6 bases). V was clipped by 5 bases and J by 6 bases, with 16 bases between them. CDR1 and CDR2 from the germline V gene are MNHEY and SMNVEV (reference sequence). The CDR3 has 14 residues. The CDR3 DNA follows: TGTGCCAGCAGTGGTACTTGGGGGCGGCCTGAAGCTTTCTTT. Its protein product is CASSGTWGRPEAFF.

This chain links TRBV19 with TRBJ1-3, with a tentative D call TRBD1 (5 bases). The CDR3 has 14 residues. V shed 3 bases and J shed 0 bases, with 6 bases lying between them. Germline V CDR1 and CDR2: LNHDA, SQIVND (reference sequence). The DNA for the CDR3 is TGTGCCAGTAGTATGGGGGGCTCTGGAAACACCATATATTTT. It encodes CASSMGGSGNTIYF. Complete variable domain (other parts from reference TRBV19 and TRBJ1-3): DGGITQSPKYLFRKEGQNVTLSCEQNLNHDAMYWYRQDPGQGLRLIYYSQIVNDFQKGDIAEGYSVSREKKESFPLTVTSAQKNPTAFYLCASSMGGSGNTIYFGEGSWLTVV.

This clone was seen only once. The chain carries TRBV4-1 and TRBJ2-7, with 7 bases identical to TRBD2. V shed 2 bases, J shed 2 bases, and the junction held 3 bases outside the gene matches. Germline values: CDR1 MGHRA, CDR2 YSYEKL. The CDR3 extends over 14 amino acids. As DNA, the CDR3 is TGCGCCAGCAGCCAAACCGCGGGGGCCTACGAGCAGTACTTC. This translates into CASSQTAGAYEQYF.

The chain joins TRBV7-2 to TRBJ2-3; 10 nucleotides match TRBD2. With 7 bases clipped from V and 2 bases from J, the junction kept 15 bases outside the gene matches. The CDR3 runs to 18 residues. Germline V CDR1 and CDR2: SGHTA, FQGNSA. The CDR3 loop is CASTRDVTSGKYTDTQYF. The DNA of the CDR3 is TGTGCCAGCACAAGGGACGTAACTAGCGGGAAATACACAGATACGCAGTATTTT.

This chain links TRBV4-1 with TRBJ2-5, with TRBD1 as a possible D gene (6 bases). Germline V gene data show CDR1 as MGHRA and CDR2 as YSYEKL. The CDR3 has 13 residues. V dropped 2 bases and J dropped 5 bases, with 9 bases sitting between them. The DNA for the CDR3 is TGCGCCAGCAGCCAAAACAGGGTCGAGACCCAGTACTTC. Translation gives CASSQNRVETQYF.

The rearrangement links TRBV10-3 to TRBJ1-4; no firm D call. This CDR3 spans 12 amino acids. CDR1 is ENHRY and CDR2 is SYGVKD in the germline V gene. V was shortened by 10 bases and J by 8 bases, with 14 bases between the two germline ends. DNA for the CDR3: TGTGCCACCCGGCAGGATGGCGAAAAACTGTTTTTT. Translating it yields CATRQDGEKLFF.

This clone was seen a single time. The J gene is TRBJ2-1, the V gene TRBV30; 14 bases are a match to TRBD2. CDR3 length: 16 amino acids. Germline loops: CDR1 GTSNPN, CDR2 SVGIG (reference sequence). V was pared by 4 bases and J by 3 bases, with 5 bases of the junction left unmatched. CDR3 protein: CAWTRTSGRIYNEQFF. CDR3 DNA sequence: TGTGCCTGGACCCGGACTAGCGGGAGGATCTACAATGAGCAGTTCTTC.

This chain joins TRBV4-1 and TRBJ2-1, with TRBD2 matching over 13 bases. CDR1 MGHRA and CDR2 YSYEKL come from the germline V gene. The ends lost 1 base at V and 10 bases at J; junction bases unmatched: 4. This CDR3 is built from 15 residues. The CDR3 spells CASSQVGLAGREQFF. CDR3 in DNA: TGCGCCAGCAGCCAAGTGGGACTAGCGGGACGAGAGCAGTTCTTC.

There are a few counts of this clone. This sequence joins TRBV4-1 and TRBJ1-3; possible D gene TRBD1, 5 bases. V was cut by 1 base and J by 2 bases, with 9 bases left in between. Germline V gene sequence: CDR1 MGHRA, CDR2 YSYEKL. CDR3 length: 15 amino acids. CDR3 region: CASSQVGGTGNTIYF. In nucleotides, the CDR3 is TGCGCCAGCAGCCAAGTCGGGGGAACTGGAAACACCATATATTTT.

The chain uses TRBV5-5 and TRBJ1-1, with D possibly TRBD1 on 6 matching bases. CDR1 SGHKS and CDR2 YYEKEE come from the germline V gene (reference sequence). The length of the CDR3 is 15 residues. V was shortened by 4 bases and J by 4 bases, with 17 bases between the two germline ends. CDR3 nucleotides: TGTGCCAGCAGCCCGACCTACACAGGGAGCACTGAAGCTTTCTTT. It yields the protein CASSPTYTGSTEAFF.

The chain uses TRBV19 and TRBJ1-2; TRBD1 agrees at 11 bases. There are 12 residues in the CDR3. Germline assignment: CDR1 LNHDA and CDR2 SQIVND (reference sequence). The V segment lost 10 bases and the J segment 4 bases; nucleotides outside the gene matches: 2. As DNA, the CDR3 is TGTGCCACGGGACAGGGGGGCTATGGCTACACCTTC. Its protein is CATGQGGYGYTF. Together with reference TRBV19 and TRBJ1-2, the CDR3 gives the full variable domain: DGGITQSPKYLFRKEGQNVTLSCEQNLNHDAMYWYRQDPGQGLRLIYYSQIVNDFQKGDIAEGYSVSREKKESFPLTVTSAQKNPTAFYLCATGQGGYGYTFGSGTRLTVV.

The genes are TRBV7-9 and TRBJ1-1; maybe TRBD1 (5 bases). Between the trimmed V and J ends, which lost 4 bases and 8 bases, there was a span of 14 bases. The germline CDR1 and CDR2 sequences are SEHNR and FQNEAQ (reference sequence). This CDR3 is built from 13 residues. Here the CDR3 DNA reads TGTGCCAGCAGCTACTTAGGTTCAGGGGAAGCTTTCTTT. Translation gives CASSYLGSGEAFF.

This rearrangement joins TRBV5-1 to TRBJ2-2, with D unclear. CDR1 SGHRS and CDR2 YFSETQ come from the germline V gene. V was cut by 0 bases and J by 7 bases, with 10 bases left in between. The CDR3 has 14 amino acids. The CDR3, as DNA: TGCGCCAGCAGCTTGGAATTGACGGGCGGGGAGCTGTTTTTT. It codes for CASSLELTGGELFF.

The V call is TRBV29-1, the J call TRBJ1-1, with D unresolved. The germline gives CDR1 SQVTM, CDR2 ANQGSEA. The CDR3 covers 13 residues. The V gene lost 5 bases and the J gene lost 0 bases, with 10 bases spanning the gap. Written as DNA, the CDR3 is TGCAGCGTTTTGCGGGGTATGAACACTGAAGCTTTCTTT. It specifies CSVLRGMNTEAFF.

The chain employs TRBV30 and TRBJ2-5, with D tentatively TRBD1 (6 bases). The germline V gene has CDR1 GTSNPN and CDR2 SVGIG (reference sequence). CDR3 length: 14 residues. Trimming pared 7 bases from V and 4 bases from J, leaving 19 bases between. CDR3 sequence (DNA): TGTGCCTTGGAAAGGGCAGGGGTTCTAGAGACCCAGTACTTC. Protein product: CALERAGVLETQYF. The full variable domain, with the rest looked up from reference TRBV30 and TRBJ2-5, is SQTIHQWPATLVQPVGSPLSLECTVEGTSNPNLYWYRQAAGRGLQLLFYSVGIGQISSEVPQNLSASRPQDRQFILSSKKLLLSDSGFYLCALERAGVLETQYFGPGTRLLVL.

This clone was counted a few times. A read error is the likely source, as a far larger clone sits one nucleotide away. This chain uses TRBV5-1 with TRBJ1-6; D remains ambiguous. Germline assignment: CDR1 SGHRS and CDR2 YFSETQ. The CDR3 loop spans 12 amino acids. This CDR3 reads CASRLGSAPLHF. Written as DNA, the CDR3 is TGCGCCAGCAGATTGGGGTCAGCACCCCTCCACTTT.

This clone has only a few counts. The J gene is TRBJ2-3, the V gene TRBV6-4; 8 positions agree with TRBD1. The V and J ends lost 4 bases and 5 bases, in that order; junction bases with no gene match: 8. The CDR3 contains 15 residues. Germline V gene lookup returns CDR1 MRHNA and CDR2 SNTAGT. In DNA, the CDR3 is TGTGCCAGCAGTGTTTCCGGTACAGGGGGAGATACGCAGTATTTT. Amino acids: CASSVSGTGGDTQYF.

The CDR3 region is CALYQGAGKLFF. The CDR3 DNA reads TGTGCACTCTACCAGGGGGCAGGGAAACTGTTTTTT. The rearrangement uses TRBV30 and TRBJ1-4, with 8 bases matching TRBD1. The CDR3 is 12 residues long. CDR1 and CDR2 from the germline V gene are GTSNPN and SVGIG (reference sequence).

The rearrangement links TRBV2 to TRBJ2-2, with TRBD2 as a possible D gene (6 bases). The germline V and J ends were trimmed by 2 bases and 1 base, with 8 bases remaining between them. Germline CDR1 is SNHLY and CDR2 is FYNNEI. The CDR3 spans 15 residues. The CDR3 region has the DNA TGTGCCAGCAGTGAACAGGGAGGGAACACCGGGGAGCTGTTTTTT. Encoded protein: CASSEQGGNTGELFF.